Reported below is one TCR beta chain. Treatment given: randomized to nivolumab then ipilimumab (arm A) or the reverse (arm B). None of the patients previously received DNA-damaging chemotherapy. Live CD3+CD8+ CD19− CD56− cells were sorted from PBMCs. The data are from a study of sequential checkpoint blockade in melanoma. Study overall: Randomization was 1:1 between first-line nivolumab→ipilimumab and ipilimumab→nivolumab. Both treatment sequences were followed by maintenance nivolumab.

Measured with immunoSEQ multiplex PCR; TCRdb has only the in-frame clones, and not every one. This sample has around 18,000 clones, with 45% to 65% found just once. The receptor comes from a human donor with melanoma. The sequencing here drew on CD8+ T cells sorted from blood (inferred from file names), taken from a patient given nivolumab and ipilimumab in sequence.

In DNA form, the CDR3 reads TGTGCCAGCAACAAGGACAGGTTGGGCGCCGGGGAGCTGTTTTTT. Protein product: CASNKDRLGAGELFF. V gene TRBV28 combines with J gene TRBJ2-2; 7 bases align to TRBD1. V shed 7 bases, J shed 6 bases, and the junction held 11 bases outside the gene matches. This CDR3 region has 15 residues. Germline assignment: CDR1 MDHEN and CDR2 SYDVKM.